The sequence of this T cell receptor (beta chain) was determined in a study of T cell changes during pregnancy in multiple sclerosis. Sequencing was performed with immunoSEQ multiplex PCR; in TCRdb, only in-frame clones are kept and a portion is missing. The sample has over 45,000 clones, about nine tenths seen once. This clonotype was obtained from a female donor in good health, enrolled as a control in a pregnancy study. The sample consisted of peripheral blood, taken in the first trimester of pregnancy.

The CDR3, as DNA: TGTGCCAGCAGAAAGACAGGGGTGTACGAAAAACTGTTTTTT. The encoded protein is CASRKTGVYEKLFF. The chain uses TRBV2 and TRBJ1-4, with 8 bases that match TRBD1. The length of the CDR3 is 14 residues. Germline lookup yields CDR1 SNHLY and CDR2 FYNNEI. V shed 6 bases and J 8 bases; nucleotides not matched to a gene: 8.